Included here is one T cell receptor (beta chain) sequence, with context. CDR3 length: 15 residues. Germline V gene lookup returns CDR1 SGHTA and CDR2 FQGNSA. Trimming pared 0 bases from V and 5 bases from J, leaving 13 bases between. Profiled with immunoSEQ multiplex PCR; TCRdb holds only in-frame clones, not every one. The sample has approximately 45,000 clones, 65% to 90% seen once. The sample comes from a study of lymphopenia after photon versus proton radiotherapy. The clonotype was recovered from a middle-aged man with gastric cancer. The sequenced sample was peripheral blood, obtained from a patient treated with photon-based radiotherapy. V and J are TRBV7-2 and TRBJ2-5, with a weak D call TRBD1 (8 bases). CDR3 sequence (DNA): TGTGCCAGCAGCTTAGCTACAGGGGGGGATGAGACCCAGTACTTC. Its protein product is CASSLATGGDETQYF.